Detailed here is one TCR beta chain. Germline values: CDR1 SQVTM, CDR2 ANQGSEA. Trimming stripped 7 bases from V and 5 bases from J, with 17 bases between. The CDR3 runs 13 residues. This entry is derived from a study of CD8+CD57+ T cells in acquired aplastic anemia. CDR3 and TCR beta VDJ profiling relied on genomic DNA as the template. TCRdb re-called the reads with MiXCR, one entry per CDR3 protein. This table holds about 160,000 distinct CDR3 sequences, roughly 47% found once. The rearrangement joins TRBV29-1 to TRBJ2-5; D might be TRBD2 (6 bases). The TCR sequence derives from a human donor in good health. Source material: sorted CD4+, CD8+, or CD8+CD57+ T cells (not recorded which) from PBMCs. Here the CDR3 reads CSGISGTRETQYF. The DNA of the CDR3 is TGCAGCGGGATATCGGGGACTCGGGAGACCCAGTACTTC.